The clone carrying this T cell receptor beta chain was found many times. Its antigen remains unknown. The data derive from a study of identical twins. Notes on the study in general: Out-of-frame alpha sequences shared by twins showed excess low generation probability. The same donors were not followed; conclusions instead depended on cross-sectional statistical analysis.

Germline V gene lookup returns CDR1 MRHNA and CDR2 SNTAGT. This CDR3 spans 15 amino acids. Trimming cost V 5 bases and J 0 bases, with 11 bases left between them. Template switching added a universal primer site, and cDNA bore unique molecular identifiers. TCRdb ran MiXCR on the 5' RACE reads and lists one entry per CDR3 protein. The data show around 160,000 distinct CDR3 sequences, approximately 3.5% seen once. J is TRBJ2-1 and V is TRBV6-4, with D unresolved. Sequencing was done on a sample of memory T cells sorted from blood. The TCR originated in a man younger than 35 in good health. CDR3 DNA sequence: TGTGCCAGCAGTCGGACCGCTAGCTCCTACAATGAGCAGTTCTTC. It specifies CASSRTASSYNEQFF.